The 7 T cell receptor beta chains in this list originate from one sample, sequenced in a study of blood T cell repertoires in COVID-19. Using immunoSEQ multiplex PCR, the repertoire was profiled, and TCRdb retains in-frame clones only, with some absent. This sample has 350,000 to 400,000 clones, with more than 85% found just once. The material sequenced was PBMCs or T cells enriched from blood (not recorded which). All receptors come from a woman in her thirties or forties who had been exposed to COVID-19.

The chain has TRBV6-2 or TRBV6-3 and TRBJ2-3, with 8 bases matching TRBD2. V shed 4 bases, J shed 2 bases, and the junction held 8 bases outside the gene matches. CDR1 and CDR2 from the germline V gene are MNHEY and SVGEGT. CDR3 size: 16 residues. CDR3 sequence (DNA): TGTGCCAGCAGTTCCCGACTAGCGATACCCACAGATACGCAGTATTTT. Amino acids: CASSSRLAIPTDTQYF.

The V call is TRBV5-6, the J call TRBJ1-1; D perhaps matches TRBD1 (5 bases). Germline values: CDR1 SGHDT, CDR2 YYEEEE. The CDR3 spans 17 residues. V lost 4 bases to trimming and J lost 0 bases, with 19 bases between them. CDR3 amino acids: CASSLRQTRGMNTEAFF. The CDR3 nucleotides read TGTGCCAGCAGCCTCCGACAGACCCGTGGGATGAACACTGAAGCTTTCTTT.

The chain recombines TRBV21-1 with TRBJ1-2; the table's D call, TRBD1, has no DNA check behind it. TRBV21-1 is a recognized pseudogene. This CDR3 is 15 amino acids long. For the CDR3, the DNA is TGTGCCAGCAGCAAAGACCTTCGACAGCACCCACACTACACCTTC. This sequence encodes CASSKDLRQHPHYTF.

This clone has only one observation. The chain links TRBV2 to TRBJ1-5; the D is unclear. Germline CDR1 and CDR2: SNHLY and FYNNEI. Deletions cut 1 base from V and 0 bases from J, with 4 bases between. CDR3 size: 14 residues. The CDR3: CASSEGHSNQPQHF. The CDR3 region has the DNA TGTGCCAGCAGTGAAGGTCATAGCAATCAGCCCCAGCATTTT.

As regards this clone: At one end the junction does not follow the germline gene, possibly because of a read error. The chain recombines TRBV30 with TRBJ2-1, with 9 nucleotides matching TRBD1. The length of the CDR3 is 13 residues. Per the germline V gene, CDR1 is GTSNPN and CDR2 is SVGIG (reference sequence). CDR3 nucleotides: TGTGCCTCGAGTCGGGACAGGGTCCATGAGCAGTTCTTC. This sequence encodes CASSRDRVHEQFF.

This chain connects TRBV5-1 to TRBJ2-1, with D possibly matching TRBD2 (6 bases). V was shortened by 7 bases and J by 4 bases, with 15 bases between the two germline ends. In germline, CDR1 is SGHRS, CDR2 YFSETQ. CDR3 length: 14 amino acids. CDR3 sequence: CASGGATTYNEQFF. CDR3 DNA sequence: TGCGCCAGCGGCGGGGCAACTACTTACAATGAGCAGTTCTTC.

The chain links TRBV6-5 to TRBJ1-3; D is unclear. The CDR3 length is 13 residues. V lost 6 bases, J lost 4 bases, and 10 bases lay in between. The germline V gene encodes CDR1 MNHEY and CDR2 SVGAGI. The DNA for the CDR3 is TGTGCCAGCAGCCCACTGACAGGAAACACCATATATTTT. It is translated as CASSPLTGNTIYF.